Listed here are 6 T cell receptor beta chains from one sample, sequenced in a study of T-cell memory formation after mild COVID-19. A single record per CDR3 protein comes from TCRdb applying MiXCR to the 5' RACE reads. The sample yields hundreds of thousands of distinct CDR3 sequences, approximately 16% seen once. The sample was PBMCs or a T cell subset sorted from them (not recorded which). The receptors here all came from a man aged 18-30 years who had mild COVID-19 (a few samples of this study predate the infection). Cell type and time point are not known.

This clonotype was detected only a few times. CDR3 sequence reads: CASSHEGQFYGYTF. The CDR3 coding sequence is TGCGCCAGCAGCCATGAGGGACAGTTCTATGGCTACACCTTC. This chain joins TRBV4-3 and TRBJ1-2, with 7 positions matching TRBD1. The CDR3 spans 14 residues. Per the germline V gene, CDR1 is LGHNA and CDR2 is YSLEER. V lost 3 bases and J lost 4; bases outside the gene matches: 5.

This clonotype was recorded a few times. The chain is built from TRBV27 and TRBJ2-7; the match to TRBD1 covers 9 bases. Germline CDR1 MNHEY, CDR2 SMNVEV (reference sequence). The J segment lost 1 base and the V segment lost 4 bases, leaving 11 bases of the junction unmatched. This CDR3 is 17 amino acids long. CDR3 amino acids: CASSSLAPQGASYEQYF. The DNA for the CDR3 is TGTGCCAGCAGTTCCCTAGCCCCACAGGGGGCGTCCTACGAGCAGTACTTC.

This clonotype came up a few times. The chain has TRBV20-1 and TRBJ2-3; D remains ambiguous. CDR3 size: 13 residues. The V gene's germline CDR1 is DFQATT and CDR2 SNEGSKA (reference sequence). V was trimmed by 3 bases and J by 0 bases, leaving 7 bases between them. For the CDR3, the DNA is TGCAGTGCTAGCGACGAGAGCACAGATACGCAGTATTTT. Translating it yields CSASDESTDTQYF.

The chain employs TRBV7-2 and TRBJ2-3; 15 bases map to TRBD2. CDR3 length equals 16 residues. V shed 4 bases, J shed 5 bases, and the junction held 4 bases outside the gene matches. The V gene's germline CDR1 is SGHTA and CDR2 FQGNSA. This CDR3 reads CASSWTSGGAGDTQYF. CDR3 nucleotides: TGTGCCAGCAGCTGGACTAGCGGGGGGGCAGGAGATACGCAGTATTTT.

The chain joins TRBV6-2 or TRBV6-3 to TRBJ1-2; weak D call: TRBD1 (5 bases). Germline-derived CDR1 and CDR2 are MNHEY and SVGEGT. Trimming removed 8 bases at V and 4 bases at J, with 17 bases between. The CDR3 consists of 14 residues. In nucleotides, the CDR3 is TGTGCCAGCGCTCCAGGGACCACTGCCTATGGCTACACCTTC. It codes for CASAPGTTAYGYTF.

This clonotype has a single count. This chain joins TRBV5-1 and TRBJ2-1, with 8 bases fitting TRBD2. The CDR3 sequence is 15 residues long. The V and J ends lost 1 base and 5 bases, in that order; junction bases with no gene match: 5. Per the germline V gene, CDR1 is SGHRS and CDR2 is YFSETQ. The CDR3 region is CASSLSAGGHNEQFF. CDR3 sequence (DNA): TGCGCCAGCAGCTTGAGTGCGGGGGGACACAATGAGCAGTTCTTC.